The 8 T cell receptor beta chains reported below all come from one sample, sequenced in a study of T-cell memory formation after mild COVID-19. One entry per CDR3 protein results from TCRdb running MiXCR on the 5' RACE reads. Among around 500,000 distinct CDR3 sequences listed, approximately 18% were seen once. The sample taken for sequencing was PBMCs or a T cell subset sorted from them (not recorded which). These receptors were obtained from an adult woman who had mild COVID-19 (a few samples of this study predate the infection). Cell type and time point are not known.

This chain joins TRBV5-1 and TRBJ1-3; D perhaps matches TRBD1 (6 bases). CDR3 size: 13 residues. Germline CDR1 is SGHRS and CDR2 is YFSETQ. V lost 4 bases and J lost 4, with 9 bases in between. The CDR3 loop is CASSTDRGNTIYF. CDR3 sequence (DNA): TGCGCCAGCAGCACCGACAGGGGAAACACCATATATTTT. Together with reference TRBV5-1 and TRBJ1-3, the CDR3 gives the full variable domain: KAGVTQTPRYLIKTRGQQVTLSCSPISGHRSVSWYQQTPGQGLQFLFEYFSETQRNKGNFPGRFSGRQFSNSRSEMNVSTLELGDSALYLCASSTDRGNTIYFGEGSWLTVV.

In this sample, this clonotype turned up a few times. The chain employs TRBV3-1 and TRBJ2-5, with D possibly matching TRBD2 (6 bases). The germline CDR1 and CDR2 sequences are LGHDT and YNNKEL (reference sequence). The CDR3 totals 14 residues. Deletions cut 1 base from V and 1 base from J, with 7 bases between. CDR3 in amino acids: CASSQGRGQETQYF. In DNA form, the CDR3 reads TGTGCCAGCAGCCAAGGGAGGGGCCAAGAGACCCAGTACTTC.

The gene calls are TRBV29-1 and TRBJ2-5, with TRBD2 identical over 9 bases. J gave up 5 bases and V 7 bases, and 14 bases lay outside the gene matches. There are 15 residues in the CDR3. Germline V gene data show CDR1 as SQVTM and CDR2 as ANQGSEA. This CDR3 reads CSGTGLAGSSETQYF. As DNA, the CDR3 is TGCAGCGGTACGGGGCTAGCGGGATCCAGCGAGACCCAGTACTTC.

This clonotype appeared a few times. This chain connects TRBV20-1 to TRBJ2-1; D may correspond to TRBD1 or TRBD2 (5 bases each). CDR3 length equals 13 residues. Germline V gene data show CDR1 as DFQATT and CDR2 as SNEGSKA (reference sequence). Trimming cost V 6 bases and J 2 bases, with 11 bases left between them. The CDR3 DNA reads as TGCAGTGCAGTTCGGGGCCCCTACAATGAGCAGTTCTTC. The encoded protein is CSAVRGPYNEQFF.

This sequence joins TRBV9 and TRBJ2-1; 9 nucleotides align to TRBD2. Per the germline V gene, CDR1 is SGDLS and CDR2 is YYNGEE. Losses at the gene ends were 0 bases for V and 10 bases for J; bases not matched to a gene: 8. CDR3 length: 15 residues. DNA for the CDR3: TGTGCCAGCAGCGTAGGGACTAGCGCGCTCGGGGAGCAGTTCTTC. The encoded protein is CASSVGTSALGEQFF. The full variable domain, its missing parts supplied by reference TRBV9 and TRBJ2-1, is DSGVTQTPKHLITATGQRVTLRCSPRSGDLSVYWYQQSLDQGLQFLIQYYNGEERAKGNILERFSAQQFPDLHSELNLSSLELGDSALYFCASSVGTSALGEQFFGPGTRLTVL.

There are a few counts of this clonotype. The chain combines TRBV6-6 with TRBJ2-1; maybe TRBD2 (6 bases). From germline, CDR1 is MNHNY and CDR2 SVGAGI (reference sequence). CDR3 length: 17 residues. V was cut by 6 bases and J by 7 bases, with 25 bases left in between. CDR3 loop: CASSPLLGGFVGNEQFF. CDR3 bases: TGTGCCAGCAGCCCTCTTCTTGGGGGGTTTGTGGGGAATGAGCAGTTCTTC.

This clonotype was seen only a few times. This sequence joins TRBV5-1 and TRBJ1-2; the D gene is possibly TRBD1 (5 bases). The germline CDR1 and CDR2 sequences are SGHRS and YFSETQ. V was trimmed by 3 bases and J by 8 bases, leaving 14 bases between them. The CDR3 consists of 13 residues. The CDR3 DNA reads as TGCGCCAGCAGCTCGGGGCACTCTGAAGGCTACACCTTC. Translating it yields CASSSGHSEGYTF.

The gene calls are TRBV10-3 and TRBJ2-7; possibly TRBD1 for D (5 bases). The CDR3 is made up of 13 amino acids. Germline loops: CDR1 ENHRY, CDR2 SYGVKD. V gave up 2 bases and J gave up 2 bases, with 7 bases separating them. The CDR3 region is CAISEDSTYEQYF. The CDR3 region has the DNA TGTGCCATCAGTGAGGACAGTACCTACGAGCAGTACTTC.